The TCR beta chain described here comes from a study of identical twins. The ends were cut back, 6 bases at V and 0 bases at J, with 9 bases in the middle. CDR3 length: 14 amino acids. CDR1 is MNHNS, CDR2 SASEGT, per germline. In TCRdb, the 5' RACE reads were re-called with MiXCR into one record per CDR3 protein. Of 400,000 to 500,000 distinct CDR3 sequences listed, 18% are singletons. The rearrangement joins TRBV6-1 to TRBJ2-1; D gene ambiguous. The receptor's source is a man in his fifties in good health. The sequenced material came from naive T cells sorted from blood. CDR3 amino acids: CASSFRRSYNEQFF. In DNA form, the CDR3 reads TGTGCCAGCAGCTTCCGGCGCTCCTACAATGAGCAGTTCTTC.